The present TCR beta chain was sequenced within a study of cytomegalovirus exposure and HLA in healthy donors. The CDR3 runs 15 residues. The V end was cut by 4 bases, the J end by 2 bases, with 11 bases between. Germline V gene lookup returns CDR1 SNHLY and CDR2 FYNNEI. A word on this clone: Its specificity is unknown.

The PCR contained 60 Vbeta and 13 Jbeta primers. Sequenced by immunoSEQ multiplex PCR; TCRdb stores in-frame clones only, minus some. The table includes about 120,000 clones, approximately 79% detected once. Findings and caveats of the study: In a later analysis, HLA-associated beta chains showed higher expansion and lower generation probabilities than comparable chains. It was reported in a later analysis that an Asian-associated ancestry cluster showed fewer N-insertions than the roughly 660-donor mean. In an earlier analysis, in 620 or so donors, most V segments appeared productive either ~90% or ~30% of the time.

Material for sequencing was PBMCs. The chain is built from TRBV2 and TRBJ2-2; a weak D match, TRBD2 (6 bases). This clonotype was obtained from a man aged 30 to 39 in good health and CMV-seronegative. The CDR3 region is CASSAQRANTGELFF. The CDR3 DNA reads TGTGCCAGCAGTGCCCAGCGGGCCAACACCGGGGAGCTGTTTTTT.